This T cell receptor beta chain came from a study of shared clonotypes between healthy human individuals. Study background: CD8 memory received one plate per donor, CD8 naive two, CD4 memory three and CD4 naive three.

The CDR3 is made up of 15 amino acids, end residues included. The protocol was immunoSEQ multiplex PCR, while the TCRdb copy is restricted to in-frame clones and leaves out a portion. The sample lists about a million clones; 75% were seen once. With regard to this clone: It is unclear where the CDR3 begins or ends on the DNA, so no DNA is shown, and the CDR3 is as TCRdb lists it.

The study drew its donors from healthy HIV-negative adults without recent acute infections or vaccinations. Memory CD4+ cells were the fraction left after CD45RA+ naive selection. The source material was memory CD4+ T cells sorted from blood. Subset indicated: CD45RA-negative fraction. The source is a man aged 18 to 30 in good health. The chain carries TRBV12-1 and TRBJ2-7; the D call of TRBD1 is as the table states it, not checked on the DNA. TRBV12-1 is a pseudogene locus. The CDR3 reads CASSFGQGIPYEQYF.